The 9 T cell receptor beta chains below were found in one sample sequenced in a study of T cells after yellow fever vaccination. Each CDR3 protein gets one entry after TCRdb re-called the 5' RACE reads with MiXCR. This table holds 250,000 to 350,000 distinct CDR3 sequences, 6.8% found once. The material sequenced was PBMCs, taken approximately 47 days after the first yellow fever vaccination. Receptors originate from a man in his late teens or twenties who received the YFV17D yellow fever vaccine.

The table lists this clonotype with many counts. The V gene is TRBV7-9, the J gene TRBJ2-7; D gene ambiguous. The CDR3 covers 14 residues. CDR1 is SEHNR, CDR2 FQNEAQ, per germline (reference sequence). V gave up 1 base and J gave up 5 bases, with 12 bases separating them. The CDR3, as DNA: TGTGCCAGCAGCTTAGGGCCACCCCAGCACGAGCAGTACTTC. Protein sequence: CASSLGPPQHEQYF.

J is TRBJ2-1 and V is TRBV6-1; 10 bases are a match to TRBD2. The V gene's germline CDR1 is MNHNS and CDR2 SASEGT. The junction had 8 bases not matched to a gene; V was cut back by 6 bases and J by 6 bases. The CDR3 totals 15 residues. CDR3 coding DNA: TGTGCCAGCAGCTCGCCTAGCGGGGGACGCAATGAGCAGTTCTTC. Translation: CASSSPSGGRNEQFF.

This rearrangement joins TRBV29-1 to TRBJ2-5; D is possibly TRBD2 (5 bases). Germline CDR1 reads SQVTM; CDR2 reads ANQGSEA. There are 12 residues in the CDR3. The V end was cut by 3 bases, the J end by 0 bases, with 5 bases between. The CDR3 DNA is TGCAGCGTTGAGGACTACCAAGAGACCCAGTACTTC. It codes for CSVEDYQETQYF.

There are many counts of this clonotype. The J gene is TRBJ2-5, the V gene TRBV7-2; 10 bases agree with TRBD2. The CDR3 spans 15 residues. The J segment lost 5 bases and the V segment lost 5 bases, leaving 8 bases of the junction unmatched. Germline V gives CDR1 SGHTA, CDR2 FQGNSA. CDR3 loop: CASSLQRGGWETQYF. As DNA, the CDR3 is TGTGCCAGCAGCCTTCAGCGGGGGGGCTGGGAGACCCAGTACTTC.

The chain recombines TRBV29-1 with TRBJ2-7; 9 bases agree with TRBD1. CDR3 length: 11 residues. Looked up from germline, CDR1 is SQVTM and CDR2 is ANQGSEA. V shed 7 bases and J 6 bases; nucleotides not matched to a gene: 4. CDR3 DNA: TGCAGCGCCGGGACAGGGACCGAGCAGTACGTC. Translating it yields CSAGTGTEQYV.

This clonotype came up a few times. The rearrangement joins TRBV7-9 to TRBJ1-2, with a possible D match to TRBD1 (6 bases). CDR3 size: 14 residues. Trimming took off 5 bases at V and 8 bases at J, with 18 bases between the two ends. Germline V gene sequence: CDR1 SEHNR, CDR2 FQNEAQ (reference sequence). The CDR3 loop reads CASSGRQDLGGYTF. CDR3 coding DNA: TGTGCCAGCAGCGGGAGACAGGATCTGGGCGGCTACACCTTC.

This clonotype has only a few counts. The CDR3 region is CASSQSAPYEQYV. Written as DNA, the CDR3 is TGCGCCAGCAGCCAGTCAGCGCCCTACGAGCAGTACGTC. V gene TRBV5-1 combines with J gene TRBJ2-7, with D uncertain. The CDR3 length is 13 residues. Germline V CDR1 and CDR2: SGHRS, YFSETQ. Trimming removed 4 bases from V and 2 bases from J, with 10 bases in between.

This clonotype turned up a few times. This chain links TRBV20-1 with TRBJ1-1, with D tentatively TRBD1 (6 bases). Germline CDR1 DFQATT, CDR2 SNEGSKA (reference sequence). The V gene lost 5 bases and the J gene lost 4 bases, with 23 bases spanning the gap. This CDR3 comprises 16 residues. The CDR3: CSAGSGAAPYGTEAFF. The CDR3 DNA follows: TGCAGTGCTGGGTCGGGGGCCGCGCCGTACGGCACTGAAGCTTTCTTT.

This chain links TRBV7-2 with TRBJ2-3, with 11 bases that match TRBD2. CDR3 length: 17 amino acids. V trimming: 3 bases; J trimming: 2 bases; junction bases outside the gene matches: 7. Germline lookup yields CDR1 SGHTA and CDR2 FQGNSA. CDR3 loop: CASSLFSGGAYTDTQYF. The CDR3 DNA is TGTGCCAGCAGCTTGTTTAGCGGGGGGGCCTACACAGATACGCAGTATTTT.